This T cell receptor beta chain comes out of a study of blood T cell repertoires in COVID-19. Background on the study: Material from acute and convalescent COVID-19 was sourced from the United States, Italy and Spain.

Participants' own reports of clinical history determined their cohort assignment. Donors of Cohort 3 who recovered were those that had two negative PCRs, clearance, or symptom resolution. Germline-derived CDR1 and CDR2 are SSHAT and FNYEAQ (reference sequence). V lost 5 bases, J lost 4 bases, and 6 bases stayed unmatched. The CDR3 length is 16 residues. Original analysis: Estimation of nucleated cell counts was performed using reference gene primer amplification. Data came from immunoSEQ multiplex PCR; TCRdb stores just in-frame clones and leaves some out. That table furnishes V, J and clone size, whereas the DNA furnished D and trimming. This table has about 280,000 clones, roughly 85% appearing once.

This chain connects TRBV7-7 to TRBJ2-2; 11 bases map to TRBD1. The receptor's source is a woman aged 50 to 60 who had recovered from COVID-19. The sequencing sample was made of PBMCs or T cells enriched from blood (not recorded which). CDR3 residues: CASSQGQGEATGELFF. The DNA for the CDR3 is TGTGCCAGCAGCCAGGGACAGGGGGAAGCCACCGGGGAGCTGTTTTTT.